This TCR beta chain was captured by sequencing in a study of cytomegalovirus exposure and HLA in healthy donors. The study ran its PCR with 60 Vbeta and 13 Jbeta primers. Assay used: immunoSEQ multiplex PCR; TCRdb lists only in-frame clones, some missing. Of more than 90,000 clones listed, about 74% are singletons. Germline assignment: CDR1 MDHEN and CDR2 SYDVKM. The CDR3 spans 14 residues. Trimming left V 3 bases short and J 4 bases short, with 9 bases between. The J gene is TRBJ2-2, the V gene TRBV28; D is ambiguous. Sequenced sample: PBMCs. This clonotype originated in a man between 25 and 39 years old in good health and CMV-seropositive. The CDR3 DNA is TGTGCCAGCAGTTTCAGTGCCTTCACCGGGGAGCTGTTTTTT. Translated: CASSFSAFTGELFF.